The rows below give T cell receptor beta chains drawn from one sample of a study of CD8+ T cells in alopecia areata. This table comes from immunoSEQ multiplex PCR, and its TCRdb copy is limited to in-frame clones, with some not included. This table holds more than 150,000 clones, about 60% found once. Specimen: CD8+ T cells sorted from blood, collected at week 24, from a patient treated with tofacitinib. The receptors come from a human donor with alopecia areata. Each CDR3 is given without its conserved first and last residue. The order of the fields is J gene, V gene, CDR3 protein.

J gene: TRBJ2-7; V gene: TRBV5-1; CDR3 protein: ASSLVGVLYEQY
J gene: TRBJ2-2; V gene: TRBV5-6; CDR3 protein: ASSTPVGSNTGELF
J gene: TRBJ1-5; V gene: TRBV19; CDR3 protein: ASSIGLQSQPQH
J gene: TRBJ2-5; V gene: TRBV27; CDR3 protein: ASKETQY
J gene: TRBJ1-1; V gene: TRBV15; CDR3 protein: ATSRDRGANTEAF
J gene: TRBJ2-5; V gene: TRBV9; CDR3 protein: ASSYRLGPTETQY
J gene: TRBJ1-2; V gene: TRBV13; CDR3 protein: ASSLGTDTNYGYT
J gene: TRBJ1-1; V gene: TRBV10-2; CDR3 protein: AIWTGGITEAF
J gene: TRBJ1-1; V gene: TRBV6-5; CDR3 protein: ASSPTTGMNTEAF
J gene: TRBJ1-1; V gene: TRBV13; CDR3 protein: ASNRGGNEAF
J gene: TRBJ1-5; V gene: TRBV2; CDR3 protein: ASKIRGQANQPQH
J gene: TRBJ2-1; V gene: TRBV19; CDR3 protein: ASSVRDRGLDEQF
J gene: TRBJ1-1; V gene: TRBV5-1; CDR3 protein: ASSLVEGANTEAF
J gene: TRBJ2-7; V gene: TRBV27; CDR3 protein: ASSFFSAAGNEQY
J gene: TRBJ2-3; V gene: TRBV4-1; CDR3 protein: ASSQRDTQY
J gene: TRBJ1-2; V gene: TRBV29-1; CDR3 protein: SVERSTGTNYGYT
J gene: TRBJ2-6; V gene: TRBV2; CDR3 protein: ASLTGTGLYGANVLT
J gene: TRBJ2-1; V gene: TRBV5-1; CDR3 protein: ASSLKRGAPPNNEQF
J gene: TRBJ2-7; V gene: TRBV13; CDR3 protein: ASSPGYEGEQY
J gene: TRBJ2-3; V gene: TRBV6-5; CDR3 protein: ASSYSGMGTDTQY
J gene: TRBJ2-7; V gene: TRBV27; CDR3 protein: ATQGGYEQY
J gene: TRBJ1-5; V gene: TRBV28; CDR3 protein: ASSGEGVGNQPQH
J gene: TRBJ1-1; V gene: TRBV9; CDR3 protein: ASSVPGTEAF
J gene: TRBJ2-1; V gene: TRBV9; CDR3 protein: ASSVSGEQF